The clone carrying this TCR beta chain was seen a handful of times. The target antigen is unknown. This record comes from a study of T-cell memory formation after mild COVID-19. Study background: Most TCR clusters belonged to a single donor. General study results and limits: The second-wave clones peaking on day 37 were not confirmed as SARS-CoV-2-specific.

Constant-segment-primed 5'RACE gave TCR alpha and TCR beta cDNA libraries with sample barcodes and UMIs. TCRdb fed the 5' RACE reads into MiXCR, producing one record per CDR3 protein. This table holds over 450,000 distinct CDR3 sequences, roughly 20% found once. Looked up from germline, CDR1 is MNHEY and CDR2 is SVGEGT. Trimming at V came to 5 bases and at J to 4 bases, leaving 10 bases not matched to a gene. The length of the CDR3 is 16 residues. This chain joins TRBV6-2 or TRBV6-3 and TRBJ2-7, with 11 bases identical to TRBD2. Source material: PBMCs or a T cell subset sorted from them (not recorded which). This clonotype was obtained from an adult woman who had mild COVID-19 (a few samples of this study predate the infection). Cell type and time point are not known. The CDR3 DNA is TGTGCCAGCAGTGATTACACTAGCGGGAGTTTATACGAGCAGTACTTC. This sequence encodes CASSDYTSGSLYEQYF.